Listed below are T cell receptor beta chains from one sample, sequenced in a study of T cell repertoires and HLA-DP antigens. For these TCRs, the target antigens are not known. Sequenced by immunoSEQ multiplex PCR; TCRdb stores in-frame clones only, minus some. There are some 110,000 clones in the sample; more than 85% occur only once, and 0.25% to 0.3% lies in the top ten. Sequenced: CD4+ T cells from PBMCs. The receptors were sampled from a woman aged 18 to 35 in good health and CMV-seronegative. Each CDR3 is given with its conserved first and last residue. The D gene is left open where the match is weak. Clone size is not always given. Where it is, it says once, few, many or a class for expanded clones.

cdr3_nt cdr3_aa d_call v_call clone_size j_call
TGCAGCGTTTCGGGGGCTAGCGGTTCCTACAATGAGCAGTTCTTC CSVSGASGSYNEQFF . TRBV29-1 . TRBJ2-1
TGTGCCAGCACGAAGGGCCGTTATTCACCCCTCCACTTT CASTKGRYSPLHF . TRBV28 . TRBJ1-6
TGTGCCAGCAGCTTGGTGGACAGGGGAGCAACCGGGGAGCTGTTTTTT CASSLVDRGATGELFF TRBD1 TRBV5-6 once TRBJ2-2
TGTGCCAGCTCAAATAGACCTGAACCCAACACCGGGGAGCTGTTTTTT CASSNRPEPNTGELFF . TRBV7-8 . TRBJ2-2
TGCAGCGTGGGGACAGGGGGCTCTAATGAAAAACTGTTTTTT CSVGTGGSNEKLFF TRBD1 TRBV29-1 . TRBJ1-4
TGTGCCAGCAGCCGGACAGGGATTGGCGAAAAACTGTTTTTT CASSRTGIGEKLFF TRBD1 TRBV2 few TRBJ1-4
TGTGCCAGCACCGGGTCGGGACAGGGGAAATCGAATGAGCAGTTCTTC CASTGSGQGKSNEQFF TRBD1 TRBV11-2 . TRBJ2-1
TGTGCCAGCAAAGACAGGGCGTTCGCCGATCAGCCCCAGCATTTT CASKDRAFADQPQHF TRBD1 TRBV6-1 . TRBJ1-5
TGTGCCAGCAGGCCATCGGGGGGAAGTGGTGGCTACACCTTC CASRPSGGSGGYTF . TRBV6-4 . TRBJ1-2
TGTGCCAGCAGCGTCAGGAAGATTGCAACTAATGAAAAACTGTTTTTT CASSVRKIATNEKLFF . TRBV11-1 . TRBJ1-4
TGTGCCAGCAGCGTAGGCCTACTAGCGGGAGGTCGAGATACGCAGTATTTT CASSVGLLAGGRDTQYF TRBD2 TRBV9 . TRBJ2-3
TGTGCCAGCAGAGCAGGACAGGTGCTGGGTCAGCCCCAGCATTTT CASRAGQVLGQPQHF TRBD1 TRBV2 . TRBJ1-5
TGTGCCAGCAGGGCAGGCCTAAGCAATCAGCCCCAGCATTTT CASRAGLSNQPQHF . TRBV2 once TRBJ1-5
TGCGCCAGCAGCCAAGCCCAGGGGACGGGGGAGCCCCAGCATTTT CASSQAQGTGEPQHF . TRBV4-1 once TRBJ1-5
TGTGCCAGCTCTCCTGGGAGGGGTGGAGAAAAACTGTTTTTT CASSPGRGGEKLFF . TRBV18 . TRBJ1-4
TGCGCCAGCAGCCCGGGGACAGGGACCCAGTACTTC CASSPGTGTQYF TRBD1 TRBV5-1 . TRBJ2-5
TGTGCCAGCAGCTCTACAGGGGGCTCTGGCTATGGCTACACCTTC CASSSTGGSGYGYTF TRBD1 TRBV5-4 . TRBJ1-2
TGTGCCAGTAGTATCCCGGGACGGAACTATGGCTACACCTTC CASSIPGRNYGYTF . TRBV19 . TRBJ1-2
TGTGCCAGCAGTCACGGCAGGGCTAACTATGGCTACACCTTC CASSHGRANYGYTF . TRBV14 once TRBJ1-2
TGCGCCAGCAGCTTTATGACTAGCGGGGACCAAGAGACCCAGTACTTC CASSFMTSGDQETQYF TRBD2 TRBV5-1 . TRBJ2-5
TGCGCCAGCAGCCCGCAGGGGGAGATACAGTTCTTC CASSPQGEIQFF TRBD1 TRBV4-3 . TRBJ2-1
TGTGCCAGCAGTTCTACGGACAGGGCGGGAGGCTACACCTTC CASSSTDRAGGYTF TRBD1 TRBV28 . TRBJ1-2
TGCGCCAGCAGCTTATCTAGCGGGGGGGCAACAGATACGCAGTATTTT CASSLSSGGATDTQYF TRBD2 TRBV5-1 once TRBJ2-3
TGTGCCAGCAGGAGGGGCAGGGACTTGGATACGCAGTATTTT CASRRGRDLDTQYF . TRBV6-5 . TRBJ2-3
TGTGCCAGCAGCAGGACAGGTTTCCTGAGCTCCTACAATGAGCAGTTCTTC CASSRTGFLSSYNEQFF TRBD1 TRBV7-9 . TRBJ2-1
TGTGCCAGCTCACCATCTTCTAAAAACATTCAGTACTTC CASSPSSKNIQYF . TRBV18 . TRBJ2-4
TGCGCCAGCAGTGAGTCGTTGGGGCGGAATGAGCAGTTCTTC CASSESLGRNEQFF . TRBV10-1 . TRBJ2-1
TGCGCCAGCAGCCAAGTTCCCCTTAGCGGGAGGGCGGGCACCGGGGAGCTGTTTTTT CASSQVPLSGRAGTGELFF TRBD2 TRBV4-1 . TRBJ2-2
TGTGCCAGCAGTGCGTCTAGCGGGGGAGCAAGGTCCCAGTACTTC CASSASSGGARSQYF TRBD2 TRBV2 . TRBJ2-5
TGCGCCAGCAGCCGCGGGGGCGTAGAGACCCAGTACTTC CASSRGGVETQYF . TRBV5-1 . TRBJ2-5
TGTGCCAGCAGCGCTTACAATGAGCAGTTCTTC CASSAYNEQFF . TRBV11-1 . TRBJ2-1
TGCGCCAGCAGCTTGGCGGGACAGGGCTACGAGCAGTACTTC CASSLAGQGYEQYF TRBD1 TRBV5-1 . TRBJ2-7
TGCGCCAGCAGCCAAGGTTGGGGACAGGGGTCCTACAATGAGCAGTTCTTC CASSQGWGQGSYNEQFF TRBD1 TRBV4-1 . TRBJ2-1
TGTGCCAGCAGCCAGGACAGGGTGAATTGGCATTTT CASSQDRVNWHF TRBD1 TRBV5-4 once TRBJ1-5
TGTGCCAGCAGCCCCAGCGGGTATCGTGGCAATCAGCCCCAGCATTTT CASSPSGYRGNQPQHF . TRBV11-2 . TRBJ1-5
TGCGCCAGCAGTCTACCACCGGGGGGGTCGAATCAGCCCCAGCATTTT CASSLPPGGSNQPQHF . TRBV23-1 . TRBJ1-5
TGTGCCAGCAGCCCAAGATCTGGCGGTTTTAGCTCCTACAATGAGCAGTTCTTC CASSPRSGGFSSYNEQFF . TRBV4-2 . TRBJ2-1
TGTGCCAGCAGGGTTAGGACAGGGGGCATGTACGAGCAGTACTTC CASRVRTGGMYEQYF TRBD1 TRBV28 . TRBJ2-7
TGTGCCAGCAGACGGGGACAGGGAGATAGGGATACGCAGTATTTT CASRRGQGDRDTQYF TRBD1 TRBV2 . TRBJ2-3
TGTGCCAGCAGTCAGTCCCGGTGGGACAGTCAAGAAAAACTGTTTTTT CASSQSRWDSQEKLFF TRBD1 TRBV6-6 . TRBJ1-4
TGTGCCTGGAGTGGGCAGGGGGCCACCTACGAGCAGTACTTC CAWSGQGATYEQYF TRBD1 TRBV30 few TRBJ2-7
TGTGCCAGCAGCTCCCGCCCTCCGACAGGCGGCGGGGAGCTGTTTTTT CASSSRPPTGGGELFF . TRBV7-2 . TRBJ2-2
TGTGCCAGCTCATCCCTCGACAGTTTGAACACTGAAGCTTTCTTT CASSSLDSLNTEAFF . TRBV18 few TRBJ1-1
TGCGCCAGCAGCCAAGATTTGGGACGCACATCCTACGAGCAGTACTTC CASSQDLGRTSYEQYF . TRBV4-1 once TRBJ2-7
TGCGCCAGCAGCCATGGACTAGCTAACTACAATGAGCAGTTCTTC CASSHGLANYNEQFF TRBD2 TRBV4-1 . TRBJ2-1